This entry lists 29 T cell receptor beta chains sequenced from one sample in a study of blood T cell repertoires in COVID-19. Clones were read by immunoSEQ multiplex PCR, and TCRdb kept only the in-frame ones, dropping some. The sample has about 75,000 clones, about 79% seen once; the top ten hold about 22%. The sequenced material came from peripheral blood. The source of these receptors is a woman between 50 and 59 years old with acute or convalescent COVID-19.

The chain has TRBV5-6 and TRBJ2-3; 8 bases align to TRBD2. Germline values: CDR1 SGHDT, CDR2 YYEEEE. V gave up 3 bases and J gave up 6 bases; unmatched junction bases: 6. The CDR3 totals 14 residues. CDR3 residues: CASSSLAAGDTQYF. CDR3 nucleotide sequence: TGTGCCAGCAGCTCACTAGCGGCCGGGGATACGCAGTATTTT.

The chain joins TRBV4-3 to TRBJ2-7, with 8 bases matching TRBD1. Germline CDR1 LGHNA, CDR2 YSLEER. The V and J ends lost 0 bases and 2 bases, in that order; junction bases with no gene match: 6. The CDR3 is made up of 16 amino acids. This CDR3 reads CASSQDLTGVAYEQYF. The DNA of the CDR3 is TGCGCCAGCAGCCAAGATTTGACAGGGGTTGCCTACGAGCAGTACTTC.

The rearrangement uses TRBV4-2 and TRBJ2-2, with unresolved D. Trimming removed 1 base from V and 1 base from J, with 4 bases in between. Germline CDR1 reads LGHNA; CDR2 reads YNFKEQ. The CDR3 length is 14 residues. CDR3 protein: CASSQGQNTGELFF. CDR3 coding DNA: TGTGCCAGCAGCCAAGGTCAGAACACCGGGGAGCTGTTTTTT.

This sequence joins TRBV7-2 and TRBJ1-2; 7 bases are a match to TRBD1. There are 15 residues in the CDR3. Germline trimming cut 5 bases from V and 5 bases from J; bases unmatched to any gene: 11. The germline V gene has CDR1 SGHTA and CDR2 FQGNSA. CDR3 sequence (DNA): TGTGCCAGCAGCCTTTCGCCGGGACAGAAGTATGGCTACACCTTC. Translating gives CASSLSPGQKYGYTF.

The chain joins TRBV5-5 to TRBJ2-7; D is uncertain. This CDR3 is 11 amino acids long. CDR1 and CDR2 from the germline V gene are SGHKS and YYEKEE (reference sequence). Trimming took off 3 bases at V and 2 bases at J, with 3 bases between the two ends. The CDR3 here is CASSSTYEQYF. As DNA, the CDR3 is TGTGCCAGCAGCTCAACCTACGAGCAGTACTTC. Drawing the rest from reference TRBV5-5 and TRBJ2-7, the complete variable domain is DAGVTQSPTHLIKTRGQQVTLRCSPISGHKSVSWYQQVLGQGPQFIFQYYEKEERGRGNFPDRFSARQFPNYSSELNVNALLLGDSALYLCASSSTYEQYFGPGTRLTVT.

This chain uses TRBV24-1 with TRBJ2-1; 9 positions match TRBD2. CDR3 size: 16 residues. The V gene's germline CDR1 is KGHDR and CDR2 SFDVKD. Trimming at V came to 4 bases and at J to 3 bases, leaving 6 bases not matched to a gene. CDR3 amino acids: CATSEQSGRIYNEQFF. The CDR3 coding sequence is TGTGCCACCAGTGAGCAAAGCGGGAGGATCTACAATGAGCAGTTCTTC.

This chain links TRBV18 with TRBJ1-1; D is ambiguous. V lost 2 bases and J 3 bases, leaving 7 bases between the germline ends. This CDR3 spans 13 amino acids. CDR1 and CDR2 (germline): KGHSH, LQKENI. Here the CDR3 reads CASSPGEHTEAFF. The DNA for the CDR3 is TGTGCCAGCTCACCAGGGGAGCACACTGAAGCTTTCTTT.

This clone was counted many times. The chain uses TRBV7-2 and TRBJ2-7, with 7 bases fitting TRBD1. Germline V gene sequence: CDR1 SGHTA, CDR2 FQGNSA. V lost 0 bases and J lost 3; bases outside the gene matches: 5. The CDR3 is 15 residues long. The CDR3 DNA is TGTGCCAGCAGCTTAGCCTCGGGACAGAGCTACGAGCAGTACTTC. Residues: CASSLASGQSYEQYF.

The rearrangement links TRBV10-3 to TRBJ2-7; no firm D call. Germline-derived CDR1 and CDR2 are ENHRY and SYGVKD. The CDR3 sequence is 11 residues long. With 3 bases removed from V and 3 bases from J, the gap between germline ends came to 3 bases. CDR3 DNA sequence: TGTGCCATCAGTGAACACTACGAGCAGTACTTC. Translated, it gives CAISEHYEQYF.

The rearrangement uses TRBV14 and TRBJ2-3; 9 nucleotides line up with TRBD2. Germline lookup yields CDR1 SGHDN and CDR2 FVKESK. This CDR3 spans 15 amino acids. Germline trimming cut 3 bases from V and 6 bases from J; bases unmatched to any gene: 7. For the CDR3, the DNA is TGTGCCAGCAGCCATTTAGCGGGGGAAAGGGATACGCAGTATTTT. Amino acid sequence: CASSHLAGERDTQYF.

The V gene is TRBV2, the J gene TRBJ1-5; no clear D. The CDR3 covers 13 residues. Germline lookup yields CDR1 SNHLY and CDR2 FYNNEI. The V and J ends lost 3 bases and 0 bases respectively, with 3 bases between them. The CDR3 DNA is TGTGCCAGCAGTGACAGTAGCAATCAGCCCCAGCATTTT. Translated: CASSDSSNQPQHF.

The chain employs TRBV1 and TRBJ2-2; the table's TRBD2 call for D was not verified on the DNA. TRBV1 counts as a pseudogene. CDR3 length: 18 amino acids. The CDR3 loop reads CTSSRGTSGGANTGELFF. CDR3 nucleotides: TGCACCAGCAGCCGAGGGACTAGCGGGGGGGCTAACACCGGGGAGCTGTTTTTT.

The chain links TRBV7-2 to TRBJ2-3, with 9 bases lining up with TRBD1. This CDR3 is built from 16 residues. Germline loops: CDR1 SGHTA, CDR2 FQGNSA. The ends lost 5 bases at V and 3 bases at J; junction bases unmatched: 9. CDR3 loop: CASSARQGGETDTQYF. The CDR3 DNA is TGTGCCAGCAGCGCCCGACAGGGGGGGGAGACAGATACGCAGTATTTT.

V and J are TRBV7-3 and TRBJ1-2; 7 positions match TRBD1. Germline loops: CDR1 SGHTA, CDR2 FQGTGA. CDR3 length: 14 residues. With V trimmed by 5 bases and J by 4 bases, 7 bases remained unmatched. DNA for the CDR3: TGTGCCAGCAGCCCAGACAGGGTGGGCTATGGCTACACCTTC. Encoded protein: CASSPDRVGYGYTF.

This chain uses TRBV2 with TRBJ1-1, with TRBD1 matching 7 bases. The CDR3 spans 14 residues. CDR1 SNHLY and CDR2 FYNNEI come from the germline V gene. J lost 0 bases, V lost 5 bases, and 3 bases had no gene match. In DNA, the CDR3 is TGTGCCAGCAGTAACGACAGGGTGAACACTGAAGCTTTCTTT. This sequence encodes CASSNDRVNTEAFF. Full variable domain (remainder filled in from reference TRBV2 and TRBJ1-1): EPEVTQTPSHQVTQMGQEVILRCVPISNHLYFYWYRQILGQKVEFLVSFYNNEISEKSEIFDDQFSVERPDGSNFTLKIRSTKLEDSAMYFCASSNDRVNTEAFFGQGTRLTVV.

The V and J genes are TRBV6-6 and TRBJ2-3, with D possibly matching TRBD1 (5 bases). Germline V gives CDR1 MNHNY, CDR2 SVGAGI (reference sequence). Trimming left V 4 bases short and J 0 bases short, with 8 bases between. The CDR3 is made up of 14 amino acids. CDR3 nucleotides: TGTGCCAGCAGTTTACAGGCTAGCACAGATACGCAGTATTTT. This codes for CASSLQASTDTQYF.

The rearrangement joins TRBV2 to TRBJ2-4; 7 bases match TRBD2. Per germline, CDR1 SNHLY and CDR2 FYNNEI. V trimming: 8 bases; J trimming: 7 bases; junction bases outside the gene matches: 14. This CDR3 contains 15 residues. CDR3 loop: CASFRGGKGRNIQYF. The CDR3 DNA reads TGTGCCAGCTTTCGGGGAGGGAAGGGCAGGAACATTCAGTACTTC.

The chain employs TRBV3-1 (or the pseudogene TRBV3-2) and TRBJ2-3, with a tentative D call TRBD2 (5 bases). The germline V gene encodes CDR1 LGHDT and CDR2 YNNKEL (reference sequence). The ends were cut back, 4 bases at V and 1 base at J, with 9 bases in the middle. The CDR3 length is 14 residues. CDR3 sequence: CASSPTGGTDTQYF. The DNA of the CDR3 is TGTGCCAGCAGCCCCACCGGGGGCACAGATACGCAGTATTTT.

The chain has TRBV6-5 and TRBJ2-7; 9 bases line up with TRBD1. Germline CDR1 reads MNHEY; CDR2 reads SVGAGI. The V and J ends lost 4 bases and 5 bases, in that order; junction bases with no gene match: 9. This CDR3 has 15 amino acids. CDR3 nucleotide sequence: TGTGCCAGCAGTTTGGGGACAGGGCAGCAACACGAGCAGTACTTC. This sequence encodes CASSLGTGQQHEQYF.

The rearrangement links TRBV4-3 to TRBJ2-2; possibly TRBD2 for D (5 bases). CDR1 is LGHNA, CDR2 YSLEER, per germline. Trimming removed 0 bases at V and 1 base at J, with 12 bases between. The CDR3 is 17 amino acids. The CDR3 DNA follows: TGCGCCAGCAGCCAAGAAATCTGGGAGAGGAACACCGGGGAGCTGTTTTTT. Amino acids: CASSQEIWERNTGELFF.

This chain joins TRBV13 and TRBJ2-1; tentative D call: TRBD2 (6 bases). Germline values: CDR1 PRHDT, CDR2 FYEKMQ (reference sequence). Between the trimmed V and J ends, which lost 2 bases and 4 bases, there was a span of 9 bases. The length of the CDR3 is 14 residues. DNA for the CDR3: TGTGCCAGCAGCTTAACTAGCCCTTACAATGAGCAGTTCTTC. Protein sequence: CASSLTSPYNEQFF.

The J gene is TRBJ2-7, the V gene TRBV5-1; TRBD1 agrees at 9 bases. Losses at the gene ends were 5 bases for V and 5 bases for J; bases not matched to a gene: 5. The CDR3 spans 13 residues. Germline CDR1 reads SGHRS; CDR2 reads YFSETQ. The CDR3 sequence: CASSTGGYNEQYF. In nucleotides, the CDR3 is TGCGCCAGCAGTACAGGGGGCTATAACGAGCAGTACTTC.

The genes are TRBV9 and TRBJ2-1; 7 nucleotides match TRBD2. CDR3 length: 15 residues. The germline V gene has CDR1 SGDLS and CDR2 YYNGEE. V dropped 0 bases and J dropped 8; count of bases not matched to a gene: 8. CDR3: CASSVEGGSIDEQFF. The CDR3 nucleotides read TGTGCCAGCAGCGTAGAGGGCGGGAGCATCGATGAGCAGTTCTTC.

About this clone itself: Other DNA sequences within the sample encode an identical CDR3. The chain combines TRBV5-4 with TRBJ2-5; 8 bases line up with TRBD1. The length of the CDR3 is 14 residues. Trimming at V came to 2 bases and at J to 5 bases, leaving 5 bases not matched to a gene. Germline V gives CDR1 SGHNT, CDR2 YYREEE (reference sequence). Written as DNA, the CDR3 is TGTGCCAGCAGCTTCGGACAGGGTCAGGAGACCCAGTACTTC. Encoded protein: CASSFGQGQETQYF.

The chain employs TRBV18 and TRBJ2-7; 7 bases fit TRBD1. Germline CDR1 and CDR2: KGHSH and LQKENI. V trimming: 1 base; J trimming: 5 bases; junction bases outside the gene matches: 11. The CDR3 consists of 16 residues. The CDR3 here is CASSPLTRGLQNEQYF. DNA of the CDR3: TGTGCCAGCTCACCACTGACCAGGGGGTTACAGAACGAGCAGTACTTC.

V and J are TRBV3-1 (or the pseudogene TRBV3-2) and TRBJ1-5, with TRBD1 matching 9 bases. Looked up from germline, CDR1 is LGHDT and CDR2 is YNNKEL (reference sequence). The V gene end was trimmed by 5 bases and the J gene end by 4 bases; junction bases not matched to a gene: 3. This CDR3 has 14 residues. CDR3 sequence (DNA): TGTGCCAGCAGCAACGGACAGGGGAATCAGCCCCAGCATTTT. Its translation: CASSNGQGNQPQHF.

This clone was counted a single time. The CDR3 coding sequence is TGTGCCAGCAGCCTTCAAGGGGTGAACACTGAAGCTTTCTTT. It is translated as CASSLQGVNTEAFF. The chain couples TRBV11-2 to TRBJ1-1; D may be TRBD1 (5 bases). Germline values: CDR1 SGHAT, CDR2 FQNNGV. V was trimmed by 5 bases and J by 0 bases, leaving 10 bases between them. There are 14 residues in the CDR3.

This clone has more than one count but fewer than ten. The rearrangement joins TRBV28 to TRBJ1-5, with a weak D call TRBD1 (6 bases). Germline V gene data show CDR1 as MDHEN and CDR2 as SYDVKM. This CDR3 has 13 residues. The ends were cut back, 1 base at V and 7 bases at J, with 8 bases in the middle. The CDR3 loop is CASSLSGVQPQHF. The CDR3, as DNA: TGTGCCAGCAGTTTATCAGGGGTACAGCCCCAGCATTTT.

The rearrangement links TRBV7-9 to TRBJ2-1; D possibly corresponds to TRBD2 (6 bases). The CDR3 is 15 amino acids. Germline CDR1 and CDR2: SEHNR and FQNEAQ (reference sequence). V dropped 5 bases and J dropped 0 bases, with 11 bases sitting between them. CDR3 loop: CASSAWRDSYNEQFF. The CDR3, as DNA: TGTGCCAGCAGCGCCTGGAGGGACTCCTACAATGAGCAGTTCTTC.